The rows below give T cell receptor beta chains drawn from one sample of a study of cytomegalovirus exposure and HLA in healthy donors. Assay: immunoSEQ multiplex PCR; the TCRdb copy retains only in-frame clones and omits some. The sample has over 150,000 clones, around four fifths seen once. Sample: PBMCs. The receptors originated from a woman in her 50s in good health and CMV-seropositive. The CDR3 runs from the conserved cysteine through the conserved F or W.

>TRBV7-3|TRBJ2-1
CASSLGGGPSYNEQFF
>TRBV18|TRBJ2-1
CASSLDNNNEQFF
>TRBV18|TRBJ1-5
CASSPEGRGPLNSNQPQHF
>TRBV7-9|TRBJ2-5
CASSPGPLETQYF
>TRBV5-1|TRBJ2-5
CASSWGLGAQQETQYF
>TRBV7-2|TRBJ2-7
CASSHGQGNEQYF
>TRBV28|TRBJ1-3
CASSLGGTGNTIYF
>TRBV18|TRBJ2-7
CASSPSGQSYEQYF
>TRBV18|TRBJ1-2
CASSPNSLGGYGYTF
>TRBV4-2|TRBJ1-5
CASSHQQGPYQPQHF
>TRBV11-2|TRBJ1-6
CASTGGSAMPLHF
>TRBV28|TRBJ1-5
CASSDSTINQPQHF
>TRBV7-2|TRBJ2-7
CASSREGQGSSYEQYF
>TRBV6-5|TRBJ1-2
CATLGGGAGDGYTF